A single sample gave rise to the 10 T cell receptor beta chains below, sequenced in a study of shared clonotypes between healthy human individuals (dated by TCRdb to the early 2020s). Library preparation employed the immunoSEQ multiplex PCR assay. TCRdb provides this immuneACCESS table in a form limited to in-frame rearrangements. Some clones are lacking; in checked studies, under half of them reflect an unresolved V gene, and why the rest are absent is not known. The sample table lists about a million clones, approximately 80% of them with a count of one. The ten largest account for more than 0.85% of the sample. Sequenced sample: memory CD4+ T cells from PBMCs. What the cell subset or site label conveys for this sample: CD45RA-negative fraction. The receptors here all came from a man younger than 30 in good health. Some clones in this sample may be carry-over from other donors' samples.

DNA of the CDR3: TGTGCCAGCAGCCACAATCGGGGGCAAGAGACCCAGTACTTC. This encodes CASSHNRGQETQYF. The chain joins TRBV7-2 to TRBJ2-5, with TRBD2 as a possible D gene (6 bases). The CDR3 extends over 14 amino acids. Germline V CDR1 and CDR2: SGHTA, FQGNSA. V was trimmed by 5 bases and J by 2 bases, leaving 12 bases between them.

As regards this clone: Within the sample, other DNA sequences also encode this same CDR3. CDR3 sequence reads: CASSLALGYNEQFF. The CDR3 DNA follows: TGCGCCAGCAGCTTGGCCTTGGGGTACAATGAGCAGTTCTTC. This sequence joins TRBV5-1 and TRBJ2-1; D uncertain. The length of the CDR3 is 14 residues. Germline V CDR1 and CDR2: SGHRS, YFSETQ. V lost 0 bases to trimming and J lost 4 bases, with 8 bases between them.

This chain connects TRBV11-1 to TRBJ2-5; 7 nucleotides align to TRBD1. V was pared by 5 bases and J by 5 bases, with 14 bases of the junction left unmatched. This CDR3 contains 16 residues. Germline V gene sequence: CDR1 SGHAT, CDR2 FQDESV (reference sequence). Here the CDR3 DNA reads TGTGCCAGCAGCCTTCTTCGGACAGGAGGTGGGGAGACCCAGTACTTC. The encoded protein is CASSLLRTGGGETQYF.

The rearrangement joins TRBV30 to TRBJ1-3, with 11 bases identical to TRBD1. The CDR3 is 15 residues long. The germline V gene has CDR1 GTSNPN and CDR2 SVGIG (reference sequence). With V trimmed by 1 base and J by 2 bases, 1 base remained unmatched. CDR3 region: CAWSEGQGAGNTIYF. CDR3 in DNA: TGTGCCTGGAGTGAGGGACAGGGGGCTGGAAACACCATATATTTT.

The chain uses TRBV2 and TRBJ2-3; 10 positions agree with TRBD2. Germline assignment: CDR1 SNHLY and CDR2 FYNNEI. There are 16 residues in the CDR3. The V gene end was trimmed by 4 bases and the J gene end by 2 bases; junction bases not matched to a gene: 6. The CDR3 sequence is CASSGVLAGSTDTQYF. The DNA for the CDR3 is TGTGCCAGCAGTGGGGTACTAGCGGGATCCACAGATACGCAGTATTTT.

This clone has just a few counts. The chain combines TRBV29-1 with TRBJ2-2; 8 bases match TRBD2. The CDR3 length is 15 residues. CDR1 is SQVTM and CDR2 is ANQGSEA in the germline V gene. The ends lost 2 bases at V and 4 bases at J; junction bases unmatched: 6. The CDR3 region is CSVETAGETTGELFF. The DNA for the CDR3 is TGCAGCGTTGAAACAGCGGGAGAGACCACCGGGGAGCTGTTTTTT.

The chain links TRBV5-1 to TRBJ2-1, with 7 positions matching TRBD2. Germline V gene sequence: CDR1 SGHRS, CDR2 YFSETQ. V shed 5 bases and J 3 bases; nucleotides not matched to a gene: 8. This CDR3 has 15 residues. CDR3 protein: CASSRLAVDYNEQFF. The DNA for the CDR3 is TGCGCCAGCAGTAGGCTAGCGGTTGACTACAATGAGCAGTTCTTC.

Concerning this clone: The same CDR3 also results from other DNA sequences found in this sample. The chain carries TRBV5-1 and TRBJ1-5; D not certain. Trimming took off 0 bases at V and 3 bases at J, with 4 bases between the two ends. CDR3 length: 13 amino acids. Germline-derived CDR1 and CDR2 are SGHRS and YFSETQ. The DNA for the CDR3 is TGCGCCAGCAGCTTGGAGCTCAATCAGCCCCAGCATTTT. This sequence encodes CASSLELNQPQHF.

For the CDR3, the DNA is TGTGCCATCAGTGCTAACCTCCTAGCGAACTCCTACGAGCAGTACTTC. Translation: CAISANLLANSYEQYF. The genes are TRBV10-3 and TRBJ2-7, with D maybe TRBD2 (6 bases). The CDR3 runs 16 residues. In germline, CDR1 is ENHRY, CDR2 SYGVKD. Between the trimmed V and J ends, which lost 4 bases and 0 bases, there was a span of 16 bases.

The V call is TRBV2, the J call TRBJ1-4; D ambiguous. This CDR3 has 12 amino acids. Per the germline V gene, CDR1 is SNHLY and CDR2 is FYNNEI. V lost 6 bases and J 7 bases, leaving 9 bases between the germline ends. Here the CDR3 reads CASRPWGEKLFF. The DNA of the CDR3 is TGTGCCAGCAGACCCTGGGGTGAAAAACTGTTTTTT. The entire variable domain, with the rest obtained from reference TRBV2 and TRBJ1-4, is as follows: EPEVTQTPSHQVTQMGQEVILRCVPISNHLYFYWYRQILGQKVEFLVSFYNNEISEKSEIFDDQFSVERPDGSNFTLKIRSTKLEDSAMYFCASRPWGEKLFFGSGTQLSVL.